Listed below are T cell receptor beta chains from one sample, sequenced in a study of cytomegalovirus exposure and HLA in healthy donors. Sequencing was performed with immunoSEQ multiplex PCR; in TCRdb, only in-frame clones are kept and a portion is missing. The sample includes more than 85,000 clones, 55% to 80% of them seen just once. Source material: PBMCs. The receptors originated from a female donor in good health and CMV-seronegative. Each CDR3 is given without its conserved first and last residue. Rows may omit the clone size; those that give it use once, few, many or a size class.

j_call: TRBJ1-5; v_call: TRBV5-5; clone_size: -; cdr3_aa: ASSSDRGNQPQH
j_call: TRBJ1-6; v_call: TRBV7-2; clone_size: -; cdr3_aa: ASSSGTGWNSPLH
j_call: TRBJ1-2; v_call: TRBV30; clone_size: -; cdr3_aa: AWSRGGGANYGYT
j_call: TRBJ2-7; v_call: TRBV4-1; clone_size: -; cdr3_aa: ASSQASVTGTYEQY
j_call: TRBJ2-5; v_call: TRBV29-1; clone_size: once; cdr3_aa: SVERTRTKTQY
j_call: TRBJ2-7; v_call: TRBV4-1; clone_size: -; cdr3_aa: ASSPLGLAGSPLSYEQY
j_call: TRBJ1-1; v_call: TRBV5-1; clone_size: -; cdr3_aa: ASSSAGTGGTEAF
j_call: TRBJ1-1; v_call: TRBV4-1; clone_size: -; cdr3_aa: ASSQDGNTEAF
j_call: TRBJ1-1; v_call: TRBV6-5; clone_size: -; cdr3_aa: ASSYAGNEAF
j_call: TRBJ1-2; v_call: TRBV30; clone_size: -; cdr3_aa: AWGQGPNLVT
j_call: TRBJ2-1; v_call: TRBV5-1; clone_size: -; cdr3_aa: ASSLVQGVYNEQF
j_call: TRBJ1-1; v_call: TRBV6-1; clone_size: -; cdr3_aa: ASSGRQGTGGTEAF
j_call: TRBJ2-7; v_call: TRBV28; clone_size: -; cdr3_aa: ASRRWGDSNYEQY
j_call: TRBJ1-1; v_call: TRBV7-8; clone_size: -; cdr3_aa: ASSQRQFEAF
j_call: TRBJ1-1; v_call: TRBV7-9; clone_size: -; cdr3_aa: ASSTGQGSGTEAF
j_call: TRBJ2-7; v_call: TRBV18; clone_size: -; cdr3_aa: ASSHRDSLSYEQY
j_call: TRBJ1-1; v_call: TRBV7-9; clone_size: -; cdr3_aa: ASSRDRRGGNTEAF
j_call: TRBJ2-7; v_call: TRBV9; clone_size: -; cdr3_aa: ASSVGPIRGGEQY
j_call: TRBJ2-1; v_call: TRBV6-6; clone_size: -; cdr3_aa: ASSYLAGYNEQF
j_call: TRBJ2-5; v_call: TRBV6-5; clone_size: -; cdr3_aa: ASALAGERRTQY
j_call: TRBJ1-2; v_call: TRBV27; clone_size: -; cdr3_aa: ASSFGANYGYT
j_call: TRBJ1-1; v_call: TRBV13; clone_size: -; cdr3_aa: ASSLTGTEAF
j_call: TRBJ2-4; v_call: TRBV13; clone_size: few; cdr3_aa: ASSYRTGAKNIQY
j_call: TRBJ2-2; v_call: TRBV5-4; clone_size: -; cdr3_aa: ASSRSGGAGGELF
j_call: TRBJ2-3; v_call: TRBV5-1; clone_size: -; cdr3_aa: ASSFSRATDTQY
j_call: TRBJ1-5; v_call: TRBV30; clone_size: -; cdr3_aa: AWSESGYQPQH
j_call: TRBJ2-7; v_call: TRBV6-1; clone_size: -; cdr3_aa: ASSGWDSGGRLS
j_call: TRBJ1-1; v_call: TRBV15; clone_size: -; cdr3_aa: ATSPDRFNTEAF
j_call: TRBJ2-7; v_call: TRBV6-5; clone_size: -; cdr3_aa: ASSRTSDVYEQY